Listed here are 26 T cell receptor beta chains from one sample, sequenced in a study of blood T cell repertoires in COVID-19. TCRdb's copy holds only in-frame clones and misses some; the assay was immunoSEQ multiplex PCR. This table holds about 130,000 clones, around nine tenths found once. Material for sequencing was peripheral blood. The receptor source for this set is a man in his sixties with COVID-19, enrolled during active disease.

This clone has just one count. The chain is built from TRBV4-3 and TRBJ2-2, with D possibly being TRBD1 (6 bases). Germline V CDR1 and CDR2: LGHNA, YSLEER. With 0 bases removed from V and 7 bases from J, the gap between germline ends came to 12 bases. The CDR3 length is 15 residues. In DNA form, the CDR3 reads TGCGCCAGCAGCCAAGAATTAGGGGGACGCGGGGAGCTGTTTTTT. Its translation is CASSQELGGRGELFF.

The V call is TRBV24-1, the J call TRBJ1-2; 7 positions agree with TRBD1. The CDR3 totals 13 residues. The junction had 11 bases not matched to a gene; V was cut back by 4 bases and J by 13 bases. Germline CDR1 reads KGHDR; CDR2 reads SFDVKD. CDR3 coding DNA: TGTGCCACCAGTGACGGGACAGCTTACTCTATCACCTTC. Its protein product is CATSDGTAYSITF.

This clone was counted once. The genes are TRBV5-4 and TRBJ2-3; D possibly corresponds to TRBD1 (5 bases). There are 13 residues in the CDR3. Germline V gives CDR1 SGHNT, CDR2 YYREEE (reference sequence). V was cut by 5 bases and J by 4 bases, with 11 bases left in between. The CDR3: CASSSKGADTQYF. The DNA for the CDR3 is TGTGCCAGCAGTTCGAAAGGGGCAGATACGCAGTATTTT.

Only one count was recorded for this clone. The chain joins TRBV7-9 to TRBJ1-4, with 9 bases matching TRBD1. This CDR3 contains 13 residues. Germline values: CDR1 SEHNR, CDR2 FQNEAQ (reference sequence). Trimming took 5 bases from V and 7 from J; bases not matched to a gene: 2. CDR3 nucleotide sequence: TGTGCCAGCAGCCGACAGGGGGGTGAAAAACTGTTTTTT. This codes for CASSRQGGEKLFF.

This clone was found once. The chain employs TRBV7-2 and TRBJ2-2; 10 nucleotides agree with TRBD1. Germline CDR1 reads SGHTA; CDR2 reads FQGNSA. The V segment lost 1 base and the J segment 4 bases; nucleotides outside the gene matches: 12. The CDR3 extends over 19 amino acids. The CDR3 here is CASSLGDRGRVMGTGELFF. The CDR3 DNA reads as TGTGCCAGCAGCTTAGGGGACAGGGGTCGCGTGATGGGCACCGGGGAGCTGTTTTTT.

The sample holds a few counts of this clone. This chain links TRBV24-1 with TRBJ1-5; 7 nucleotides line up with TRBD1. CDR3 length: 16 residues. V lost 7 bases, J lost 5 bases, and 13 bases stayed unmatched. Per germline, CDR1 KGHDR and CDR2 SFDVKD. The CDR3 loop is CATRWTLGTADQPQHF. CDR3 nucleotides: TGTGCCACCAGATGGACTCTGGGGACAGCGGATCAGCCCCAGCATTTT.

DNA of the CDR3: TGCGCCAGCAGCCAACAGACAACCCCAGAACAAGAGACCCAGTACTTC. This translates into CASSQQTTPEQETQYF. The chain links TRBV4-1 to TRBJ2-5; D gene uncertain. This CDR3 has 16 residues. The germline V gene has CDR1 MGHRA and CDR2 YSYEKL. V shed 2 bases and J shed 2 bases, with 15 bases lying between them.

This chain joins TRBV6-5 and TRBJ1-2; possibly TRBD1 for D (6 bases). Germline loops: CDR1 MNHEY, CDR2 SVGAGI. Trimming shortened V by 5 bases and J by 6 bases, and 13 bases separated the two germline ends. This CDR3 contains 13 residues. The CDR3 is CASSTSTGNGYTF. Here the CDR3 DNA reads TGTGCCAGCAGTACTTCTACAGGGAATGGCTACACCTTC.

V is TRBV28 and J is TRBJ1-5, with D tentatively TRBD1 (6 bases). The V gene lost 6 bases and the J gene lost 2 bases, with 11 bases spanning the gap. The CDR3 totals 14 residues. The V gene's germline CDR1 is MDHEN and CDR2 SYDVKM. The CDR3 reads CASRSPGGNQPQHF. As DNA, the CDR3 is TGTGCCAGCAGGTCGCCAGGGGGCAATCAGCCCCAGCATTTT.

This CDR3 reads CASSPPAGDNTGELFF. CDR3 coding DNA: TGCGCCAGCAGCCCTCCAGCGGGGGACAACACCGGGGAGCTGTTTTTT. The V and J genes are TRBV5-1 and TRBJ2-2, with 8 positions matching TRBD2. Germline loops: CDR1 SGHRS, CDR2 YFSETQ. This CDR3 region has 16 residues. With V trimmed by 4 bases and J by 2 bases, 7 bases remained unmatched.

The rearrangement links TRBV7-2 to TRBJ2-5; TRBD2 matches at 8 bases. The germline V gene has CDR1 SGHTA and CDR2 FQGNSA. This CDR3 is 15 amino acids long. The J segment lost 5 bases and the V segment lost 0 bases, leaving 5 bases of the junction unmatched. The CDR3 region has the DNA TGTGCCAGCAGCTTAGCGCTGCGGGGGGTGGAGACCCAGTACTTC. The encoded protein is CASSLALRGVETQYF.

The chain has TRBV6-4 and TRBJ2-1, with TRBD1 matching over 9 bases. V lost 3 bases to trimming and J lost 10 bases; unmatched junction nucleotides: 4. Germline CDR1 reads MRHNA; CDR2 reads SNTAGT. The CDR3 is 13 residues long. In nucleotides, the CDR3 is TGTGCCAGCAGTGAACAGGGGGCAGGGGAGCAGTTCTTC. This gives the protein CASSEQGAGEQFF.

The CDR3 nucleotides are TGTGCCAGCAGCTTAGGGCTTCTAGGGGGCGAGGCTACCGAAGCTTTCTTT. Translated, it gives CASSLGLLGGEATEAFF. This chain uses TRBV13 with TRBJ1-1; TRBD1 aligns across 7 bases. The CDR3 is 17 residues long. Looked up from germline, CDR1 is PRHDT and CDR2 is FYEKMQ (reference sequence). Trimming took 0 bases from V and 8 from J; bases not matched to a gene: 15.

This clone was detected only a few times. This chain joins TRBV29-1 and TRBJ2-2; D is ambiguous. V lost 1 base to trimming and J lost 1 base, with 7 bases between them. Germline CDR1 and CDR2: SQVTM and ANQGSEA. The CDR3 extends over 14 amino acids. In nucleotides, the CDR3 is TGCAGCGTTGAAGGGGCCCTGAACACCGGGGAGCTGTTTTTT. Its translation is CSVEGALNTGELFF.

This clone appeared a single time. The gene calls are TRBV30 and TRBJ2-7; 7 nucleotides line up with TRBD1. The CDR3 contains 14 residues. Trimming cost V 4 bases and J 7 bases; bases outside gene matches: 13. Germline CDR1 and CDR2: GTSNPN and SVGIG (reference sequence). CDR3 residues: CAWMGQRYLKEQYF. The CDR3 DNA reads as TGTGCCTGGATGGGACAGAGATACCTTAAAGAGCAGTACTTC.

The chain links TRBV3-1 (or the pseudogene TRBV3-2) to TRBJ2-4; 9 nucleotides agree with TRBD1. The CDR3 extends over 15 amino acids. CDR1 is LGHDT and CDR2 is YNNKEL in the germline V gene (reference sequence). The trim removed 3 bases at V and 4 bases at J, leaving 4 bases unmatched. CDR3 loop: CASSQGGQGKNIQYF. The DNA for the CDR3 is TGTGCCAGCAGCCAGGGGGGACAGGGAAAAAACATTCAGTACTTC.

The chain has TRBV3-1 (or the pseudogene TRBV3-2) and TRBJ2-3; D is unclear. Germline V lookup: CDR1 LGHDT, CDR2 YNNKEL (reference sequence). V dropped 0 bases and J dropped 0 bases, with 7 bases sitting between them. The CDR3 consists of 15 residues. The CDR3, as DNA: TGTGCCAGCAGCCAAGATCTCCTCAGCACAGATACGCAGTATTTT. It specifies CASSQDLLSTDTQYF.

J is TRBJ2-3 and V is TRBV24-1; D perhaps matches TRBD1 (5 bases). Germline values: CDR1 KGHDR, CDR2 SFDVKD. The germline V and J ends were trimmed by 4 bases and 3 bases, with 10 bases remaining between them. This CDR3 spans 14 amino acids. As DNA, the CDR3 is TGTGCCACCAGTGACTCCAGGGTTACAGATACGCAGTATTTT. Its translation: CATSDSRVTDTQYF.

This clone was seen only once. This sequence joins TRBV4-1 and TRBJ2-4, with D uncertain. Trimming pared 3 bases from V and 2 bases from J, leaving 8 bases between. This CDR3 spans 14 amino acids. CDR1 and CDR2 from the germline V gene are MGHRA and YSYEKL. The CDR3 DNA reads as TGCGCCAGCAGCCAGGAGATCACCAAAAACATTCAGTACTTC. Its translation: CASSQEITKNIQYF.

The genes are TRBV7-6 and TRBJ1-2; TRBD1 aligns across 10 bases. The CDR3 has 14 amino acids. Germline-derived CDR1 and CDR2 are SGHVS and FNYEAQ. The ends lost 4 bases at V and 7 bases at J; junction bases unmatched: 6. CDR3 region: CASSSGTGEVGYTF. CDR3 in DNA: TGTGCCAGCAGCTCCGGGACAGGGGAGGTTGGCTACACCTTC.

The V and J genes are TRBV5-1 and TRBJ1-1; 8 bases are a match to TRBD1. V trimming: 3 bases; J trimming: 0 bases; junction bases outside the gene matches: 13. CDR1 is SGHRS and CDR2 is YFSETQ in the germline V gene. The CDR3 has 18 residues. The CDR3 spells CASSSARDRLGVNTEAFF. As DNA, the CDR3 is TGCGCCAGCAGCTCTGCCCGGGACAGGCTTGGGGTGAACACTGAAGCTTTCTTT. Filled out from reference TRBV5-1 and TRBJ1-1, the complete variable domain reads KAGVTQTPRYLIKTRGQQVTLSCSPISGHRSVSWYQQTPGQGLQFLFEYFSETQRNKGNFPGRFSGRQFSNSRSEMNVSTLELGDSALYLCASSSARDRLGVNTEAFFGQGTRLTVV.

The rearrangement uses TRBV3-1 (or the pseudogene TRBV3-2) and TRBJ1-2, with a possible D match to TRBD1 (5 bases). This CDR3 is built from 13 residues. Germline CDR1 LGHDT, CDR2 YNNKEL (reference sequence). Trimming cost V 2 bases and J 8 bases, with 12 bases left between them. The CDR3 spells CASSQRGQRGYTF. The DNA of the CDR3 is TGTGCCAGCAGCCAACGCGGACAACGGGGCTACACCTTC.

This rearrangement joins TRBV5-6 to TRBJ1-5; 9 bases fit TRBD1. V was clipped by 4 bases and J by 5 bases; unmatched bases: 1. This CDR3 has 13 residues. Germline V gene sequence: CDR1 SGHDT, CDR2 YYEEEE. The CDR3 region has the DNA TGTGCCAGCAGCCGGACAGGGGATCAGCCCCAGCATTTT. Protein sequence: CASSRTGDQPQHF.

On this clone itself: The sample carries other DNA sequences with the same CDR3. The chain couples TRBV19 to TRBJ1-1; a possible D gene is TRBD1 (6 bases). The CDR3 contains 13 residues. The germline V gene encodes CDR1 LNHDA and CDR2 SQIVND (reference sequence). V shed 5 bases and J shed 4 bases, with 11 bases lying between them. Written as DNA, the CDR3 is TGTGCCAGTAGTTCACAGGGCTCCACTGAAGCTTTCTTT. This sequence encodes CASSSQGSTEAFF.

The V gene is TRBV6-6, the J gene TRBJ2-3; tentatively, D is TRBD2 (6 bases). The CDR3 covers 13 residues. The V gene's germline CDR1 is MNHNY and CDR2 SVGAGI (reference sequence). V was shortened by 0 bases and J by 5 bases, with 6 bases between the two germline ends. Here the CDR3 DNA reads TGTGCCAGCAGTTACTCGGGAGGAGATACGCAGTATTTT. Its protein product is CASSYSGGDTQYF.

The table lists this clone with a few counts. The rearrangement links TRBV11-2 to TRBJ2-7, with D unclear. Germline V CDR1 and CDR2: SGHAT, FQNNGV. V shed 5 bases and J shed 2 bases, with 22 bases lying between them. The CDR3 has 17 amino acids. The CDR3 reads CASSPEVGSPFPYEQYF. CDR3 in DNA: TGTGCCAGCAGCCCCGAAGTGGGCAGCCCCTTTCCCTACGAGCAGTACTTC.